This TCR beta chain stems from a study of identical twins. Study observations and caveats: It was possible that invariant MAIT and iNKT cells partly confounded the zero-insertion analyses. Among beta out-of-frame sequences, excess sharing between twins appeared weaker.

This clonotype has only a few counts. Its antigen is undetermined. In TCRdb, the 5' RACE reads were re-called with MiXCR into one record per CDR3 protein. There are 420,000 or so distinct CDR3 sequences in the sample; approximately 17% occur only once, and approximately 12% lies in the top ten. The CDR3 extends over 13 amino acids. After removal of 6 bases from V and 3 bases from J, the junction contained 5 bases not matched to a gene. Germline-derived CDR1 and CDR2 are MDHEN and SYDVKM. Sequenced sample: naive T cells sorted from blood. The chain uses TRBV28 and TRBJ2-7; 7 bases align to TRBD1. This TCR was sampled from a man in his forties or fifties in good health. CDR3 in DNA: TGTGCCAGCAGGCCTACAGGGGACTACGAGCAGTACTTC. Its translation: CASRPTGDYEQYF.